This T cell receptor beta chain was sequenced for a study of PD-1 blockade in classical Hodgkin lymphoma. Study-level background: Intravenous delivery of nivolumab at 3 mg/kg to patients occurred every 2 weeks. General study findings and limits: The study found that TCR diversity rose significantly by C4D1 in CD4+ but not CD8+ cells. Newly diagnosed patients reportedly had lower baseline TCR diversity than healthy donors.

All patients relapsed after autologous stem cell transplantation, and brentuximab vedotin exposure varied. Complete response, partial response or progressive disease were the best responses. Worth noting for this clone: Its cognate antigen is unknown.

CDR3 length: 12 residues. Trimming cost V 11 bases and J 8 bases; bases outside gene matches: 7. CDR1 is MNHEY and CDR2 is SMNVEV in the germline V gene (reference sequence). Some clones are missing from TCRdb's copy, which holds only in-frame ones; the method was immunoSEQ multiplex PCR. The sample has about 60,000 clones, over 85% seen once. Sequenced here: peripheral blood mononuclear cells (PBMCs), sampled at baseline. This clonotype was sampled from a human donor with classical Hodgkin lymphoma. The rearrangement uses TRBV27 and TRBJ2-1; 9 nucleotides line up with TRBD1. CDR3 sequence reads: CAVSTGGDEQFF. CDR3 nucleotides: TGTGCCGTATCAACAGGGGGCGATGAGCAGTTCTTC.